This TCR beta chain was profiled in a study of human T cells and chemical hapten exposure (dated by TCRdb to 2020 to 2022). Regarding the complete study: For sensitization, 2% DPC in acetone was applied to an approximately 2 cm by approximately 2 cm area of upper inner arm skin. Throughout the study period of roughly 24 weeks, patients also received therapeutic DPC doses to the scalp every week. Patch testing was performed on the upper back with Finn chambers containing 0.01% DPC, and the patch tests were scored after 6 days according to International Contact Dermatitis Research Group standards. The mostly female patient cohort included alopecia areata with under or over 50% scalp involvement, alopecia totalis and alopecia universalis. The libraries were sequenced as a pool, and the TCR yield per sample differed mostly because of small variations in library volumes within the pool. The study tracked peripheral blood TCR repertoire changes in vivo during primary and secondary sensitization to the hapten diphenylcyclopropenone (DPC) in alopecia patients. Blood samples were taken from patients before sensitization (week 0) and at 2, 6 and about 24 weeks after DPC sensitization. About 28 alopecia patients gave blood for TCR sequencing at one to four time points (pre-sensitization, 2, 6 and 24 weeks). Findings and caveats that apply to the study as a whole: After repeated subsampling, changes were observed in the strength of the expansion versus patch-test correlation and in the threshold at which the correlation became significant. Alopecia, a presumed autoimmune disease, was present in all patients, so the immune response of the patients might differ from that of healthy individuals. The number of PT1 expanded TCRs positively correlated with patch test score, significant at thresholds 8, 16 and 32 but not 4. Compared with pre-sensitization or healthy control sets, expanded TCRs formed significantly more large CDR3 similarity clusters, which is consistent with antigen-driven responses. DPC sensitization did not change how many TCRs were above 1 in 1000 frequency, and no evidence was found of alterations in global repertoire structure.

In the case of this clonotype: Its specific antigen is unknown. No per-base quality is available; no much larger clone lies one base away.

This sample's time point label indicates: patch test 3, about 24 weeks after DPC sensitization. This specimen's treatment or condition label, per the study, means: therapeutic diphenylcyclopropenone sensitization with weekly scalp DPC. Blood at each patch-test visit was drawn before the patch test was applied. To be eligible, patients had to be aged 18 to 70, diagnosed with alopecia and judged suitable for DPC therapy, while pregnant patients were excluded. Total RNA was isolated from unfractionated whole blood collected in Tempus Blood RNA tubes. The library was obtained by RACE. Sequenced on a NextSeq 500. During library preparation, unique molecular identifiers were attached to individual cDNA molecules so that TCRs could be counted quantitatively and reproducibly. Both TCR alpha and TCR beta chains were sequenced from each blood RNA sample. Per the authors' processing: Samples had a median of approximately 93,000 TCRs, with a range from about 23,224 to 690,600. The Decombinator software suite was used to annotate the V, J and CDR3 of the TCR reads. For PS versus PT1 abundance plots, all samples were subsampled to the same number of TCRs (28,000). Expanded TCRs were defined as absent before sensitization and observed at least eight times at the 2-week time point. The public reads were reprocessed in TCRdb via fastp at Q25 and MiXCR, keeping in-frame beta chains. Rows are unified per CDR3 protein, each entry keeping the most common DNA and genes. Here the V and J calls rest on TCRdb's processing, not on the authors' analysis. Within this sample are fewer than 200,000 distinct CDR3 sequences, with around a quarter of them counted one time only. The ten largest clones capture under 2.5% of the sample.

From the cysteine up to the phenylalanine, the CDR3 has a length of 13 residues. Kept here is only the CDR3 DNA, which spans 39 bases and is read in frame from base 1. The germline V gene yields ENHRY for CDR1 and SYGVKD for CDR2. Trimming accounts for 6 bases at V and 3 bases at J, while the number of junction bases matched to no gene is 5. The material was whole blood, obtained in connection with sensitization to the hapten diphenylcyclopropenone (DPC). This clonotype was sampled from a woman younger than 30 with alopecia areata. Some clones in this sample may be carry-over from other donors' samples. The rearrangement joined TRBV10-3 to TRBJ2-7, and 7 junction bases match TRBD1. The CDR3 reads as follows: CAISEGQDYEQYF. The nucleotide sequence is TGTGCCATCAGCGAAGGACAGGACTACGAGCAGTACTTC.